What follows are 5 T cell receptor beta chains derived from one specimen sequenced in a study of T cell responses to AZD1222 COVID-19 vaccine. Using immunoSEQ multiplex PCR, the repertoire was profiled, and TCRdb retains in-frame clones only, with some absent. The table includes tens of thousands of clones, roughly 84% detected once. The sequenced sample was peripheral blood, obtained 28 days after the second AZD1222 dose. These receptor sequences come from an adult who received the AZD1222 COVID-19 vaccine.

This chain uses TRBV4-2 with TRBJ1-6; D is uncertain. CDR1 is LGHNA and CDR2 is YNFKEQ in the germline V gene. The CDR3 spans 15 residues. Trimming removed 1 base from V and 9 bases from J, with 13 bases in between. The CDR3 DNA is TGTGCCAGCAGCCAAGGGGCAGCGGGTGGTTCACCCCTCCACTTT. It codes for CASSQGAAGGSPLHF.

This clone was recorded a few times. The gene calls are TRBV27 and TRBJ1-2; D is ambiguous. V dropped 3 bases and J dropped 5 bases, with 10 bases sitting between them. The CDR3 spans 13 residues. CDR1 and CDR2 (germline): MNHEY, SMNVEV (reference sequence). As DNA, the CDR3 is TGTGCCAGCAGTTTTTGGGGTGGATATGGCTACACCTTC. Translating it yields CASSFWGGYGYTF.

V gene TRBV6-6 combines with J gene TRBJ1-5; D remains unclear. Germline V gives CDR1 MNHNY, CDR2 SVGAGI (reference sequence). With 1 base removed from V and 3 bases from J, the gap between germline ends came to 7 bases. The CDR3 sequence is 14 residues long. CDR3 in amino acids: CASSYWPDNQPQHF. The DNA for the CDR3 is TGTGCCAGCAGTTACTGGCCAGACAATCAGCCCCAGCATTTT.

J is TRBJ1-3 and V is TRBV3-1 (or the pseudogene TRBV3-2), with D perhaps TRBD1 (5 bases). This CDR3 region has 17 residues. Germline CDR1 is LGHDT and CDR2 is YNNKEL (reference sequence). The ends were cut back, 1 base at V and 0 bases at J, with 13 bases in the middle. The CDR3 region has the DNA TGTGCCAGCAGCCAAGGAATGACAGCGTACTCTGGAAACACCATATATTTT. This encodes CASSQGMTAYSGNTIYF.

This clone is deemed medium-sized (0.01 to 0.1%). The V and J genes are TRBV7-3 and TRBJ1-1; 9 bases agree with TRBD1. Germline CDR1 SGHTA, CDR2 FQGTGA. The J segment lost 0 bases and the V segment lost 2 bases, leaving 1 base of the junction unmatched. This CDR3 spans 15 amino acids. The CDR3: CASSLGTGMNTEAFF. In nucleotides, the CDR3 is TGTGCCAGCAGCTTAGGGACAGGGATGAACACTGAAGCTTTCTTT.